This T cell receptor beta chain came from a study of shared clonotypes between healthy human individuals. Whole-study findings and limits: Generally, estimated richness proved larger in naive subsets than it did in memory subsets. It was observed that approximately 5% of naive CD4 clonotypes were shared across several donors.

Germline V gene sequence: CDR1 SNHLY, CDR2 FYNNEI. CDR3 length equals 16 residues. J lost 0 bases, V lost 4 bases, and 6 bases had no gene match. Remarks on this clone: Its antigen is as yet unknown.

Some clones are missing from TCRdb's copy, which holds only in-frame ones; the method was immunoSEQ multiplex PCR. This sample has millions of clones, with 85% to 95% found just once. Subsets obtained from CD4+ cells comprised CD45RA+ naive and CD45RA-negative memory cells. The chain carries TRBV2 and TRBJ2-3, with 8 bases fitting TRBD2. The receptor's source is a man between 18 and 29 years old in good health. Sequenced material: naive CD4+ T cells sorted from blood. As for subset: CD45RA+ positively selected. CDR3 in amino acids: CASSGVAGKSTDTQYF. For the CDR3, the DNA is TGTGCCAGCAGTGGGGTAGCGGGGAAGAGCACAGATACGCAGTATTTT.